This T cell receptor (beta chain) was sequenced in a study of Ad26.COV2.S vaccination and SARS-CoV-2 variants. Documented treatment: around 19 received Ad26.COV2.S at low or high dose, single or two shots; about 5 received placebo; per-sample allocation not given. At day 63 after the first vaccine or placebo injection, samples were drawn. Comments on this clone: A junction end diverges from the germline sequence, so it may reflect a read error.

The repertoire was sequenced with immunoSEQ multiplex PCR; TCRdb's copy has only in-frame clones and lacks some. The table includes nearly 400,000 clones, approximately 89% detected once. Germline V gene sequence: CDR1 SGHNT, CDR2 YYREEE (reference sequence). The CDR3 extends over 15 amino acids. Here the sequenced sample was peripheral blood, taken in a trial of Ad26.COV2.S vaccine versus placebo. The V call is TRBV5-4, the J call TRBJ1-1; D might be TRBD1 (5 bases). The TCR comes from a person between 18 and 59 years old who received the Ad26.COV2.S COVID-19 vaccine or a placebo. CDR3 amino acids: CASRLEGRVSTEAFF. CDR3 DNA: TGTGCCAGCAGATTGGAGGGCAGGGTCTCCACTGAAGCTTTCTTT. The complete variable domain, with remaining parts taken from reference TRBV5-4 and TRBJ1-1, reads ETGVTQSPTHLIKTRGQQVTLRCSSQSGHNTVSWYQQALGQGPQFIFQYYREEENGRGNFPPRFSGLQFPNYSSELNVNALELDDSALYLCASRLEGRVSTEAFFGQGTRLTVV.